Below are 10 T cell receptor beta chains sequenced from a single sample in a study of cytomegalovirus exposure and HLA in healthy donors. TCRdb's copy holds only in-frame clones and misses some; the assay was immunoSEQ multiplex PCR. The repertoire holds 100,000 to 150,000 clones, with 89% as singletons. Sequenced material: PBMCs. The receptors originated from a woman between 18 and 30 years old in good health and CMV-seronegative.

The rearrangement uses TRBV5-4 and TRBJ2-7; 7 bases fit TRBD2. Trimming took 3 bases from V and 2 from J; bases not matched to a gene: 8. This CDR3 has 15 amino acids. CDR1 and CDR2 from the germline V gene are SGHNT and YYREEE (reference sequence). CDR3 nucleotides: TGTGCCAGCAGCTCCCGGGGGGAGGCCGCCTACGAGCAGTACTTC. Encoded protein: CASSSRGEAAYEQYF.

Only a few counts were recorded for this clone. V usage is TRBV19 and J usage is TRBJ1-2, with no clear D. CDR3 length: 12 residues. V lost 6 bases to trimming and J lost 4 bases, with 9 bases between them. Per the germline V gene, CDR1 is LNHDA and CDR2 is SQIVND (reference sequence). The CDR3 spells CASRGGIYGYTF. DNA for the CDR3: TGTGCCAGTAGAGGAGGGATCTATGGCTACACCTTC.

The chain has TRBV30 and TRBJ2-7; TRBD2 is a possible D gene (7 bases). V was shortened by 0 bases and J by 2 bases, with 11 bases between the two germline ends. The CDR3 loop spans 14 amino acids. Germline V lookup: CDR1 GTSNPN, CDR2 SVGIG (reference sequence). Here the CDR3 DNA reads TGTGCCTGGAGTGTACGGGGGGCGACCTACGAGCAGTACTTC. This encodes CAWSVRGATYEQYF. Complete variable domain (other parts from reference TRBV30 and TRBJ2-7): SQTIHQWPATLVQPVGSPLSLECTVEGTSNPNLYWYRQAAGRGLQLLFYSVGIGQISSEVPQNLSASRPQDRQFILSSKKLLLSDSGFYLCAWSVRGATYEQYFGPGTRLTVT.

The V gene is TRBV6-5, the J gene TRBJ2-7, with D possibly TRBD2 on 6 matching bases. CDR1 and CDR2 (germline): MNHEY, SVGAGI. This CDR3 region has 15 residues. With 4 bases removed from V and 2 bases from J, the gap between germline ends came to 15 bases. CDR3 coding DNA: TGTGCCAGCAGTTTCGGCCCCGGGAGAACCTACGAGCAGTACTTC. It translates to CASSFGPGRTYEQYF.

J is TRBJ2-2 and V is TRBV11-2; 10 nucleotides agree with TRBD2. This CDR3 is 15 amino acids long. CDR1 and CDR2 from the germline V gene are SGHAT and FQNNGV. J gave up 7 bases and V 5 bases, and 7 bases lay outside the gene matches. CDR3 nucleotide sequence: TGTGCCAGCAGCATCCTAGCGGGAGCGGTCGGGGAGCTGTTTTTT. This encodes CASSILAGAVGELFF.

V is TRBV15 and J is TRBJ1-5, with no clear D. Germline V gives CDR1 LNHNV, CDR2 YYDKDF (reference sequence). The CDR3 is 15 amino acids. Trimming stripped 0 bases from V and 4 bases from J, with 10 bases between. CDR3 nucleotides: TGTGCCACCAGCAGAGATGCGTATACTAATCAGCCCCAGCATTTT. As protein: CATSRDAYTNQPQHF. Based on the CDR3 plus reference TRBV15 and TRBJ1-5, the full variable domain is DAMVIQNPRYQVTQFGKPVTLSCSQTLNHNVMYWYQQKSSQAPKLLFHYYDKDFNNEADTPDNFQSRRPNTSFCFLDIRSPGLGDTAMYLCATSRDAYTNQPQHFGDGTRLSIL.

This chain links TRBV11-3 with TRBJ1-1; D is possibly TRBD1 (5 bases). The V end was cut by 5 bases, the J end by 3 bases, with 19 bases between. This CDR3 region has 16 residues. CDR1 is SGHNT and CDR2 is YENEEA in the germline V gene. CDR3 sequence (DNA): TGTGCCAGCAGCAGCCCCAGGGTTCTGCCTTACACTGAAGCTTTCTTT. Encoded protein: CASSSPRVLPYTEAFF.

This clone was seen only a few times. CDR3 amino acids: CASSRDSGAGYEQYF. CDR3 bases: TGCGCCAGCAGCCGCGACTCGGGAGCGGGGTACGAGCAGTACTTC. The chain carries TRBV4-1 and TRBJ2-7; 7 bases fit TRBD2. The length of the CDR3 is 15 residues. The germline V gene has CDR1 MGHRA and CDR2 YSYEKL. V shed 4 bases and J 4 bases; nucleotides not matched to a gene: 10.

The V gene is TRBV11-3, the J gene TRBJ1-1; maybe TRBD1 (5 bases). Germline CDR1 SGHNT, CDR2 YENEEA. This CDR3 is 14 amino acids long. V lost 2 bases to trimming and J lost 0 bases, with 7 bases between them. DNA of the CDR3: TGTGCCAGCAGCTTAAGACAGATGAACACTGAAGCTTTCTTT. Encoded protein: CASSLRQMNTEAFF.

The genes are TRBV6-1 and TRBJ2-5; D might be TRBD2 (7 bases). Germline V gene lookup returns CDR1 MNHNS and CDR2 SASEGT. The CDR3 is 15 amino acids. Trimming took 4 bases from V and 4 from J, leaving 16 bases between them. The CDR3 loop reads CASSGGAGEGETQYF. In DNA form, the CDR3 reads TGTGCCAGCAGTGGAGGGGCAGGGGAGGGAGAGACCCAGTACTTC.